This TCR beta chain was sequenced in a study of identifying expanded T cells in peripheral blood. Assay: immunoSEQ multiplex PCR; the TCRdb copy retains only in-frame clones and omits some. Among over 75,000 clones listed, 70% to 90% were seen once. This clone appeared a single time. During the collection period, no donor immune events like infections were recorded. This receptor was taken from a person aged 18-70 years in good health. The sample comprised blood.

The CDR3 is CASSTDNSYEQYF. CDR3 bases: TGCGCCAGCAGCACGGACAATTCTTACGAGCAGTACTTC. The chain links TRBV5-1 to TRBJ2-7, with a tentative D call TRBD1 (5 bases). V was clipped by 4 bases and J by 4 bases, with 12 bases between them. This CDR3 has 13 amino acids. The germline V gene encodes CDR1 SGHRS and CDR2 YFSETQ.